The 15 T cell receptor beta chains below come from one sample, sequenced in a study of cytomegalovirus exposure and HLA in healthy donors. With 60 Vbeta and 13 Jbeta primers, the PCR was carried out. TCRdb's copy holds only in-frame clones and misses some; the assay was immunoSEQ multiplex PCR. The table shows tens of thousands of clones, with about 71% occurring only once. Sample: PBMCs. All receptors derive from a man between 60 and 75 years old in good health and CMV-seropositive.

This clone showed up just a few times. The rearrangement joins TRBV5-6 to TRBJ2-5, with unresolved D. The germline gives CDR1 SGHDT, CDR2 YYEEEE. The germline V and J ends were trimmed by 0 bases and 1 base, with 13 bases remaining between them. The length of the CDR3 is 16 residues. The chain's CDR3 is CASSLAFGGIQETQYF. The CDR3, as DNA: TGTGCCAGCAGCTTGGCCTTCGGCGGAATCCAAGAGACCCAGTACTTC.

The genes are TRBV7-8 and TRBJ2-5; 9 bases map to TRBD1. The J call may not be correct, given that the DNA end is closer to TRBJ2-7. CDR3 size: 16 residues. Germline V CDR1 and CDR2: SGHVS, FQNEAQ. The CDR3 spells CASSFSPGQGAYEQYF. The CDR3 coding sequence is TGTGCCAGCAGCTTCTCGCCGGGACAGGGAGCCTACGAGCAGTACTTC.

The V gene is TRBV7-6, the J gene TRBJ1-4; TRBD1 aligns across 7 bases. Germline assignment: CDR1 SGHVS and CDR2 FNYEAQ. Trimming cost V 5 bases and J 8 bases; bases outside gene matches: 11. This CDR3 contains 15 residues. The CDR3: CASSAQTGIGEKLFF. In nucleotides, the CDR3 is TGTGCCAGCAGCGCCCAGACAGGGATCGGCGAAAAACTGTTTTTT.

The rearrangement uses TRBV11-2 and TRBJ1-1, with D possibly matching TRBD1 (5 bases). The CDR3 consists of 14 residues. CDR1 is SGHAT and CDR2 is FQNNGV in the germline V gene. With 3 bases removed from V and 2 bases from J, the gap between germline ends came to 10 bases. The CDR3 loop is CASSFGRTNTEAFF. The CDR3 DNA reads as TGTGCCAGCAGCTTCGGCAGGACAAACACTGAAGCTTTCTTT.

This clone was observed a handful of times. The genes are TRBV7-6 and TRBJ2-7; D unresolved. The CDR3 covers 13 residues. Germline V gene sequence: CDR1 SGHVS, CDR2 FNYEAQ. With 3 bases removed from V and 6 bases from J, the gap between germline ends came to 12 bases. The CDR3 here is CASSLSYTGEQYF. CDR3 coding DNA: TGTGCCAGCAGCTTGAGCTATACGGGCGAGCAGTACTTC.

This clone is medium-sized in the sample. The rearrangement uses TRBV20-1 and TRBJ1-2; D unresolved. CDR3 length equals 11 residues. V gave up 3 bases and J gave up 6 bases, with 8 bases separating them. Germline CDR1 reads DFQATT; CDR2 reads SNEGSKA (reference sequence). The CDR3 DNA sequence: TGCAGTGCTAGTGCAAGCGATGGCTACACCTTC. This translates into CSASASDGYTF.

There are a few counts of this clone. The chain links TRBV10-1 to TRBJ1-1, with a possible D match to TRBD1 (5 bases). V shed 11 bases and J shed 0 bases, with 13 bases lying between them. Germline CDR1 WNHNN, CDR2 SYGVQD (reference sequence). The length of the CDR3 is 13 residues. CDR3 nucleotides: TGCGCCGTGTCGGCAGGGATGAACACTGAAGCTTTCTTT. Translating gives CAVSAGMNTEAFF.

V and J are TRBV7-9 and TRBJ1-4; TRBD1 matches at 8 bases. CDR3 length: 14 residues. Trimming removed 5 bases from V and 10 bases from J; junction bases left unmatched: 9. The V gene's germline CDR1 is SEHNR and CDR2 FQNEAQ (reference sequence). CDR3 protein: CASSPGTGWGKLFF. The CDR3 coding sequence is TGTGCCAGCAGCCCTGGGACAGGATGGGGAAAACTGTTTTTT.

The V gene is TRBV6-1, the J gene TRBJ1-5; D is possibly TRBD1 (5 bases). Germline V CDR1 and CDR2: MNHNS, SASEGT. V lost 6 bases and J 3 bases, leaving 12 bases between the germline ends. The CDR3 is 14 amino acids. CDR3 nucleotides: TGTGCCAGCAGACAGGAGTCCTTCAATCAGCCCCAGCATTTT. This gives the protein CASRQESFNQPQHF.

The chain uses TRBV11-3 and TRBJ2-7, with no clear D. CDR1 and CDR2 from the germline V gene are SGHNT and YENEEA. Between the trimmed V and J ends, which lost 5 bases and 2 bases, there was a span of 13 bases. CDR3 length: 14 amino acids. CDR3 bases: TGTGCCAGCAGCCCTCGACTCGCCACCTACGAGCAGTACTTC. It encodes CASSPRLATYEQYF. Combining the CDR3 with reference TRBV11-3 and TRBJ2-7 gives the whole variable domain EAGVVQSPRYKIIEKKQPVAFWCNPISGHNTLYWYLQNLGQGPELLIRYENEEAVDDSQLPKDRFSAERLKGVDSTLKIQPAELGDSAVYLCASSPRLATYEQYFGPGTRLTVT.

This chain uses TRBV11-3 with TRBJ2-1, with 9 bases aligning to TRBD2. The V gene end was trimmed by 7 bases and the J gene end by 2 bases; junction bases not matched to a gene: 6. Germline values: CDR1 SGHNT, CDR2 YENEEA. CDR3 length: 15 residues. In DNA, the CDR3 is TGTGCCAGCACCCCTAGGACTAGCGCCTACAATGAGCAGTTCTTC. Encoded protein: CASTPRTSAYNEQFF.

V usage is TRBV2 and J usage is TRBJ2-5, with a tentative D call TRBD2 (7 bases). The J call is uncertain, as TRBJ2-7 better fits the DNA end. This CDR3 contains 15 residues. Germline loops: CDR1 SNHLY, CDR2 FYNNEI. The CDR3 is CASSETGGLQDEQYF. CDR3 coding DNA: TGTGCCAGCAGTGAAACCGGGGGGCTCCAGGACGAGCAGTACTTC.

The chain is built from TRBV5-6 and TRBJ2-2, with D unclear. Trimming took 2 bases from V and 0 from J, leaving 8 bases between them. The CDR3 consists of 15 residues. The V gene's germline CDR1 is SGHDT and CDR2 YYEEEE. The CDR3 is CASSLWLANTGELFF. CDR3 nucleotides: TGTGCCAGCAGCTTATGGTTAGCGAACACCGGGGAGCTGTTTTTT.

The CDR3 reads CASSPRLTGSSYNSPLHF. The CDR3 DNA reads TGTGCCAGCTCACCCCGGCTAACAGGGAGCTCCTATAATTCACCCCTCCACTTT. The chain recombines TRBV18 with TRBJ1-6, with a weak D call TRBD1 (6 bases). The CDR3 runs 18 residues. Deletions cut 3 bases from V and 0 bases from J, with 15 bases between. Germline V lookup: CDR1 KGHSH, CDR2 LQKENI.

The chain joins TRBV19 to TRBJ2-1; 7 bases match TRBD2. The CDR3 runs 14 residues. The V segment lost 9 bases and the J segment 7 bases; nucleotides outside the gene matches: 12. The germline V gene has CDR1 LNHDA and CDR2 SQIVND (reference sequence). CDR3 DNA sequence: TGTGCCAGCTCCCCCCGAGTGGGGGGGAATGAGCAGTTCTTC. This gives the protein CASSPRVGGNEQFF.